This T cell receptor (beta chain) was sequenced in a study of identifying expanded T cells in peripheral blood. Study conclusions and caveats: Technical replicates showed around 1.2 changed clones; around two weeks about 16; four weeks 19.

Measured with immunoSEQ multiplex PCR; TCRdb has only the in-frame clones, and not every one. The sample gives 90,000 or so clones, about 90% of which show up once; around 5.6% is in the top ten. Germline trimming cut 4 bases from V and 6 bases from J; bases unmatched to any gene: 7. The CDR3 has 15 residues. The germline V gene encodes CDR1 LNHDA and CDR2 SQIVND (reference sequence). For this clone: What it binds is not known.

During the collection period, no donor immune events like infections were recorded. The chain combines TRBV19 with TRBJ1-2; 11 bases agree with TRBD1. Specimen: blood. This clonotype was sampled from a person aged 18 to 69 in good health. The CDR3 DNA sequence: TGTGCCAGTAGTACCTGGACAGGGGGCGCAGATGGCTACACCTTC. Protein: CASSTWTGGADGYTF.